A selection of T cell receptor beta chains follows, all from one sample in a study of cytomegalovirus exposure and HLA in healthy donors. This table comes from immunoSEQ multiplex PCR, and its TCRdb copy is limited to in-frame clones, with some not included. The data hold 120,000 to 150,000 clones, with roughly four fifths observed a single time. What was sequenced was PBMCs. These receptors were taken from a female donor in good health and CMV-seronegative. Each CDR3 is given with its conserved first and last residue. Fields, in order: J gene, V gene, CDR3 length, D gene, clone size, CDR3 DNA, CDR3 protein. The D gene is left open where the match is weak. A clone size is listed for some rows: how often the clone was seen (once, few, many), or a class if it is expanded.

TRBJ1-2	TRBV14	18	.	.	TGTGCCAGCAGCCCCCAGGGCGGATCCTTGATGGATTACTATGGCTACACCTTC	CASSPQGGSLMDYYGYTF
TRBJ2-7	TRBV2	14	TRBD1	.	TGTGCCAGCAGTGAGGGACAGGGGGCCAACGAGCAGTACTTC	CASSEGQGANEQYF
TRBJ2-5	TRBV30	13	.	.	TGTGCCTGGAGTGGGACTGCGTTAGGAGAGCAGTACTTC	CAWSGTALGEQYF
TRBJ2-3	TRBV29-1	15	.	.	TGCAGCGTTGGAGTTTCGGGACAAAGCACAGATACGCAGTATTTT	CSVGVSGQSTDTQYF
TRBJ1-1	TRBV18	15	TRBD1	.	TGTGCCAGCTCACCACCTACGGGACAGAGCGCTGAAGCTTTCTTT	CASSPPTGQSAEAFF
TRBJ1-2	TRBV11-2	15	.	few	TGTGCCAGCAGCCCTAACAGGGTTGCTAACTATGGCTACACCTTC	CASSPNRVANYGYTF
TRBJ2-6	TRBV27	18	.	.	TGTGCCAGCAGTTTATCGGTCGAAAGTAGAACTGGGGCCAACGTCCTGACTTTC	CASSLSVESRTGANVLTF
TRBJ1-1	TRBV11-2	15	.	.	TGTGCCAGCAGCTTAACCGGGGGGATGAACACTGAAGCTTTCTTT	CASSLTGGMNTEAFF
TRBJ2-7	TRBV2	13	.	.	TGTGCCAGCAGGATACAACAGGGCTACGAGCAGTACTTC	CASRIQQGYEQYF
TRBJ1-1	TRBV5-1	15	.	.	TGCGCCAGCAGCCCTCTCGGGGGGGGGAACACTGAAGCTTTCTTT	CASSPLGGGNTEAFF